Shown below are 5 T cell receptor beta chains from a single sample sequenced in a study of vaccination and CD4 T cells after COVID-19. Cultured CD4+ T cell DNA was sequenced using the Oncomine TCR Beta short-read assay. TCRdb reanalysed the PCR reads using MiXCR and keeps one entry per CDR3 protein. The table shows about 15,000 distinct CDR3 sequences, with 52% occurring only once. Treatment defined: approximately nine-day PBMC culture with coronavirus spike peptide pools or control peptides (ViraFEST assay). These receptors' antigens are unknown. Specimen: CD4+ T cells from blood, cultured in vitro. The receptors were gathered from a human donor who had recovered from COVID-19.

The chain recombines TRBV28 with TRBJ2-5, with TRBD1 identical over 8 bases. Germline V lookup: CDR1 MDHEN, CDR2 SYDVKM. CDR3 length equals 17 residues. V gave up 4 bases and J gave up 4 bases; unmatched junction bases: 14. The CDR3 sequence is CASSSYSGRGRGETQYF. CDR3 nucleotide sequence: TGTGCCAGCAGTTCCTACTCGGGCAGGGGGCGTGGAGAGACCCAGTACTTC. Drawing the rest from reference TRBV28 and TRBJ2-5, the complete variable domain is DVKVTQSSRYLVKRTGEKVFLECVQDMDHENMFWYRQDPGLGLRLIYFSYDVKMKEKGDIPEGYSVSREKKERFSLILESASTNQTSMYLCASSSYSGRGRGETQYFGPGTRLLVL.

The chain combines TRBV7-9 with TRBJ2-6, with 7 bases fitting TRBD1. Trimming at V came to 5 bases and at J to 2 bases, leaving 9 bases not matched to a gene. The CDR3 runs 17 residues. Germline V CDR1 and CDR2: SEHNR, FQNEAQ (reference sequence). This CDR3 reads CASSLKITGAGANVLTF. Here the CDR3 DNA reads TGTGCCAGCAGCCTAAAAATAACAGGGGCTGGGGCCAACGTCCTGACTTTC.

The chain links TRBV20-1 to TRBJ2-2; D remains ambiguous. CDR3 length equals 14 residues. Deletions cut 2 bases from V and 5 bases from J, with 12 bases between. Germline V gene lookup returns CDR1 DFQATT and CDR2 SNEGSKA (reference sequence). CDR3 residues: CSARRAPQTGELFF. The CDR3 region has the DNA TGCAGTGCTAGAAGGGCGCCCCAAACCGGGGAGCTGTTTTTT.

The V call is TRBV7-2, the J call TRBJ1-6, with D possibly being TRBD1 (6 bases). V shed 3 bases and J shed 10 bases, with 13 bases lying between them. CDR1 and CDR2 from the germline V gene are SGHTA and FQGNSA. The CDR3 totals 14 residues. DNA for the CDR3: TGTGCCAGCAGCTTCGCAGGGGAGGGATCACCCCTCCACTTT. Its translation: CASSFAGEGSPLHF.

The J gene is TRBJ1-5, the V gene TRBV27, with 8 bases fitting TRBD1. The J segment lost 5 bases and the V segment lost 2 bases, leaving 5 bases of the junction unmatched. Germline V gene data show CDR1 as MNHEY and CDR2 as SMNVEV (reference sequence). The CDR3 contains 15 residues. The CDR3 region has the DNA TGTGCCAGCAGTTTAGGACAGGGCCGTTATCAGCCCCAGCATTTT. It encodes CASSLGQGRYQPQHF.